Sequencing of this TCR beta chain was carried out in a study of blood T cells in healthy people across ages. Then a second PCR, running about 6 to 11 cycles, was carried out with a sample-barcoded 5' primer and a J-beta primer mix. TCRdb reprocessed the 5' RACE reads with MiXCR, giving one entry per CDR3 protein. The data contain about 1.4 million distinct CDR3 sequences, roughly 59% of them singletons. General observations from the study: Per million T cells, TCR beta diversity dropped about linearly as age rose. Versus aged donors, long-lived donors had higher diversity and more naive CD4+ cells. PBMCs were not sorted, which prevented a conclusive comparison of naive versus antigen-experienced cells. Changes in expanded clonotypes were possibly confounded, as the CMV status of donors was unknown.

V lost 1 base, J lost 2 bases, and 16 bases stayed unmatched. CDR3 length: 20 residues. CDR1 is SEHNR and CDR2 is FQNEAQ in the germline V gene (reference sequence). As concerns this clonotype: What it recognizes is unknown.

The clonotype was recovered from a man aged 18 to 29 in good health. The J gene is TRBJ2-1, the V gene TRBV7-9, with TRBD2 matching over 8 bases. What was sequenced was blood. The CDR3 bases are TGTGCCAGCAGCTTAGAGCCGGACGGGGCGGGGGGACTCCCCTACAATGAGCAGTTCTTC. Encoded protein: CASSLEPDGAGGLPYNEQFF.